This TCR beta chain was profiled in a study of molecular identifiers for immune sequencing clone quantification. About the study: Replicates involved a five-way split of RNA from around 20,000 or 100,000 naive CD8 cells, with sequencing of four.

On this clonotype: Its specificity is unknown. One end of the junction does not line up with germline, which may come from a read error.

Each CDR3 protein gets one entry after TCRdb re-called the PCR reads with MiXCR. The sample lists 85,000 to 120,000 distinct CDR3 sequences, about 35% occurring once. General study results and limits: Barcode collisions between identical TCR molecules could shrink estimates of highly expanded clone sizes.

From germline, CDR1 is SGHDN and CDR2 FVKESK. The CDR3 has 16 amino acids. Construction of naive CD8 libraries employed about 18,000 to 1,000,000 sorted cells together with 10%, 30% or 50% RNA. Sorting captured naive CD8 T cells as CD8+CD4-CCR7+CD45RA+. The sample comprised naive CD8+ T cells from blood, with Jurkat cell RNA spiked in. Subset denoted: FACS-sorted CD8+CD4-CCR7+CD45RA+ naive T cells. The chain employs TRBV14 and TRBJ1-1; tentative D call: TRBD1 (6 bases). This TCR came from a human donor in good health. Some libraries in this study had Jurkat cell RNA spiked in. CDR3 loop: CASSQDRGAVNTVAFF. DNA of the CDR3: TGTGCCAGCAGCCAAGATCGGGGGGCAGTGAACACTGTAGCTTTCTTT.